The 17 T cell receptor beta chains below were found in one sample sequenced in a study of T cell responses to AZD1222 COVID-19 vaccine. Measured with immunoSEQ multiplex PCR; TCRdb has only the in-frame clones, and not every one. The sample gives 95,000 to 150,000 clones, more than 75% of which show up once; roughly a tenth is in the top ten. The source was peripheral blood, collected on day 0 of AZD1222 vaccination. Every receptor here comes from an adult in good health.

The chain is built from TRBV27 and TRBJ1-4, with 7 bases lining up with TRBD1. This CDR3 has 15 residues. The trim removed 5 bases at V and 7 bases at J, leaving 10 bases unmatched. CDR1 is MNHEY, CDR2 SMNVEV, per germline (reference sequence). The CDR3 protein is CASSTDRVIGEKLFF. Written as DNA, the CDR3 is TGTGCCAGCAGTACCGACAGGGTCATTGGTGAAAAACTGTTTTTT.

This clone has more than one count but fewer than ten. The J gene is TRBJ1-4, the V gene TRBV5-1; maybe TRBD1 (6 bases). V lost 3 bases and J 7 bases, leaving 10 bases between the germline ends. Looked up from germline, CDR1 is SGHRS and CDR2 is YFSETQ. The CDR3 has 13 amino acids. The CDR3, as DNA: TGCGCCAGCAGCTCCGGGGGCGGTGAAAAACTGTTTTTT. Translated, it gives CASSSGGGEKLFF.

This clone was observed a handful of times. The J gene is TRBJ2-3, the V gene TRBV5-1; D is uncertain. There are 13 residues in the CDR3. V lost 1 base and J 4 bases, leaving 7 bases between the germline ends. Germline CDR1 and CDR2: SGHRS and YFSETQ. CDR3 sequence: CASSLFGPDTQYF. Written as DNA, the CDR3 is TGCGCCAGCAGCTTGTTCGGTCCAGATACGCAGTATTTT.

The rearrangement uses TRBV12-3 or TRBV12-4 and TRBJ1-6; no firm D call. V lost 7 bases and J lost 7, with 11 bases in between. The CDR3 covers 13 residues. The CDR3 sequence is CASNIGPNSPLHF. The CDR3 coding sequence is TGTGCCAGCAATATTGGACCGAATTCACCCCTCCACTTT.

The V gene is TRBV5-4, the J gene TRBJ1-1; no clear D gene. V was trimmed by 0 bases and J by 3 bases, leaving 9 bases between them. The CDR3 totals 14 residues. CDR1 and CDR2 (germline): SGHNT, YYREEE (reference sequence). CDR3 sequence reads: CASSLDQADTEAFF. The CDR3, as DNA: TGTGCCAGCAGCTTGGACCAGGCCGACACTGAAGCTTTCTTT. The full variable domain, rest sourced from reference TRBV5-4 and TRBJ1-1, is ETGVTQSPTHLIKTRGQQVTLRCSSQSGHNTVSWYQQALGQGPQFIFQYYREEENGRGNFPPRFSGLQFPNYSSELNVNALELDDSALYLCASSLDQADTEAFFGQGTRLTVV.

The chain has TRBV6-5 and TRBJ1-1; a possible D gene is TRBD1 (6 bases). The ends were cut back, 4 bases at V and 2 bases at J, with 11 bases in the middle. The length of the CDR3 is 14 residues. Germline assignment: CDR1 MNHEY and CDR2 SVGAGI. CDR3 residues: CASSSPTGNTEAFF. CDR3 in DNA: TGTGCCAGCAGTTCCCCGACAGGTAACACTGAAGCTTTCTTT.

The rearrangement uses TRBV7-9 and TRBJ2-7, with 9 bases matching TRBD1. With V trimmed by 5 bases and J by 3 bases, 5 bases remained unmatched. Germline V gene sequence: CDR1 SEHNR, CDR2 FQNEAQ (reference sequence). The CDR3 runs to 14 residues. The CDR3 region is CASSPQGAIYEQYF. As DNA, the CDR3 is TGTGCCAGCAGCCCACAGGGGGCCATCTACGAGCAGTACTTC. Filled out from reference TRBV7-9 and TRBJ2-7, the complete variable domain reads DTGVSQNPRHKITKRGQNVTFRCDPISEHNRLYWYRQTLGQGPEFLTYFQNEAQLEKSRLLSDRFSAERPKGSFSTLEIQRTEQGDSAMYLCASSPQGAIYEQYFGPGTRLTVT.

This clone was counted once. The chain uses TRBV14 and TRBJ2-1; D is unresolved. The length of the CDR3 is 12 residues. The germline V and J ends were trimmed by 4 bases and 4 bases, with 5 bases remaining between them. CDR1 is SGHDN and CDR2 is FVKESK in the germline V gene. The chain's CDR3 is CASSPYYNEQFF. The CDR3 coding sequence is TGTGCCAGCAGCCCATATTACAATGAGCAGTTCTTC.

This clone occurred a few times. The rearrangement links TRBV28 to TRBJ1-2; D is undetermined. V lost 2 bases, J lost 7 bases, and 11 bases lay in between. The CDR3 has 13 amino acids. The germline CDR1 and CDR2 sequences are MDHEN and SYDVKM. CDR3 coding DNA: TGTGCCAGCAGTTTAGCCAGGTTCCTTGGCTACACCTTC. This encodes CASSLARFLGYTF.

The rearrangement joins TRBV19 to TRBJ2-7; D tentatively reads TRBD1 or TRBD2 (5 bases each). Trimming shortened V by 5 bases and J by 1 base, and 18 bases separated the two germline ends. CDR1 and CDR2 (germline): LNHDA, SQIVND (reference sequence). CDR3 length equals 16 residues. This CDR3 is CASSDRRGRGSYEQYF. The CDR3 DNA sequence: TGTGCCAGTAGTGACCGACGGGGCCGGGGTTCCTACGAGCAGTACTTC.

The chain carries TRBV3-1 (or the pseudogene TRBV3-2) and TRBJ1-2, with D uncertain. The germline V and J ends were trimmed by 1 base and 7 bases, with 10 bases remaining between them. Germline CDR1 is LGHDT and CDR2 is YNNKEL (reference sequence). The CDR3 is made up of 13 amino acids. Here the CDR3 reads CASSQVSGGGYTF. The CDR3, as DNA: TGTGCCAGCAGCCAAGTGTCGGGAGGTGGCTACACCTTC.

V usage is TRBV28 and J usage is TRBJ1-4, with D unresolved. With 8 bases removed from V and 6 bases from J, the gap between germline ends came to 13 bases. The CDR3 runs 13 residues. Looked up from germline, CDR1 is MDHEN and CDR2 is SYDVKM. In DNA form, the CDR3 reads TGTGCCAGCTCCTTTCAACTTTATGAAAAACTGTTTTTT. It encodes CASSFQLYEKLFF.

About this clone: The sample holds other DNA sequences that translate to the same CDR3. This chain connects TRBV5-1 to TRBJ1-4; D possibly corresponds to TRBD1 (5 bases). Germline CDR1 SGHRS, CDR2 YFSETQ. The CDR3 is 15 residues long. The ends were cut back, 1 base at V and 0 bases at J, with 7 bases in the middle. The CDR3 DNA sequence: TGCGCCAGCAGCTTGTCGGGGGCAACTAATGAAAAACTGTTTTTT. This sequence encodes CASSLSGATNEKLFF.

This clone has a handful of counts. The rearrangement uses TRBV9 and TRBJ1-4; D is possibly TRBD1 (5 bases). With 0 bases removed from V and 8 bases from J, the gap between germline ends came to 14 bases. Germline CDR1 SGDLS, CDR2 YYNGEE. This CDR3 is built from 15 residues. CDR3 residues: CASSVADGGGEKLFF. CDR3 DNA: TGTGCCAGCAGCGTAGCGGATGGGGGTGGGGAAAAACTGTTTTTT.

The chain carries TRBV7-2 and TRBJ2-7; D tentatively reads TRBD1 or TRBD2 (5 bases each). Germline V gene lookup returns CDR1 SGHTA and CDR2 FQGNSA. V was clipped by 0 bases and J by 1 base, with 7 bases between them. The CDR3 runs to 14 residues. CDR3 bases: TGTGCCAGCAGCTTAGCGGGGGAGTCCTACGAGCAGTACTTC. This codes for CASSLAGESYEQYF.

V usage is TRBV28 and J usage is TRBJ2-5; no reliable D call. The CDR3 runs 12 residues. Per germline, CDR1 MDHEN and CDR2 SYDVKM. V lost 2 bases to trimming and J lost 5 bases, with 6 bases between them. CDR3 loop: CASSLLGETQYF. The CDR3 region has the DNA TGTGCCAGCAGTTTACTTGGGGAGACCCAGTACTTC.

V is TRBV5-1 and J is TRBJ1-3, with TRBD1 matching 7 bases. This CDR3 spans 16 amino acids. Germline loops: CDR1 SGHRS, CDR2 YFSETQ. Trimming removed 1 base from V and 1 base from J; junction bases left unmatched: 5. The CDR3 sequence: CASSLYRGESGNTIYF. In DNA, the CDR3 is TGCGCCAGCAGCTTGTACAGGGGTGAGTCTGGAAACACCATATATTTT. The whole variable domain, filled in from reference TRBV5-1 and TRBJ1-3, reads KAGVTQTPRYLIKTRGQQVTLSCSPISGHRSVSWYQQTPGQGLQFLFEYFSETQRNKGNFPGRFSGRQFSNSRSEMNVSTLELGDSALYLCASSLYRGESGNTIYFGEGSWLTVV.